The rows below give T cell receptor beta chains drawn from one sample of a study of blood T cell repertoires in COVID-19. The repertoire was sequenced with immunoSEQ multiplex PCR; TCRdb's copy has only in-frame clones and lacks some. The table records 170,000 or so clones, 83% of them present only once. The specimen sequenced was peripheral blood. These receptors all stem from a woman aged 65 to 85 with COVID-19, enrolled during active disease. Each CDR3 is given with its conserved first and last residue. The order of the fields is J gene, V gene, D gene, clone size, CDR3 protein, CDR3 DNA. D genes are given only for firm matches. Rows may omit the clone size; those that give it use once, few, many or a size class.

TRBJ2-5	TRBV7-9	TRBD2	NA	CASSLGLAGMARRESQYF	TGTGCCAGCAGCCTAGGACTAGCGGGAATGGCCCGAAGGGAGTCCCAGTACTTC
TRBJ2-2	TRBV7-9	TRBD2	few	CASSSPAGAVGELFF	TGTGCCAGCAGCTCCCCCGCGGGAGCGGTCGGGGAGCTGTTTTTT
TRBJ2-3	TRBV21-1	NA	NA	CASSKSPYCTDTQYF	TGTGCCAGCAGCAAATCTCCCTACTGCACAGATACGCAGTATTTT
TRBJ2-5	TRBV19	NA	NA	CAINTSWAIYQETQYF	TGTGCCATTAACACCAGCTGGGCTATCTACCAAGAGACCCAGTACTTC
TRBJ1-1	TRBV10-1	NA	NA	CASSDTGSPNTEAFF	TGCGCCAGCAGTGATACCGGGTCCCCGAACACTGAAGCTTTCTTT
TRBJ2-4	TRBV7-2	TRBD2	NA	CASSVSGWGGNIQYF	TGTGCCAGCAGCGTTTCAGGGTGGGGGGGGAACATTCAGTACTTC
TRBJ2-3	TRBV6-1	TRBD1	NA	CASSDGTGFGTDTQYF	TGTGCCAGCAGTGATGGGACAGGGTTCGGGACAGATACGCAGTATTTT
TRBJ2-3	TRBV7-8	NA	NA	CASSPEGGPSTDTQYF	TGTGCCAGCAGCCCCGAGGGCGGGCCGAGCACAGATACGCAGTATTTT
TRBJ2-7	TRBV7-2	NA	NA	CASSLARDAEQYF	TGTGCCAGCAGCTTAGCGCGGGACGCCGAGCAGTACTTC
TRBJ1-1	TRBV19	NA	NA	CASSIRAGDTEAFF	TGTGCCAGTAGTATAAGGGCAGGGGACACTGAAGCTTTCTTT
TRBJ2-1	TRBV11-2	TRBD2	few	CASSLPGTTYNEQFF	TGTGCCAGCAGCTTACCCGGGACTACCTACAATGAGCAGTTCTTC
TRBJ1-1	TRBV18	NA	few	CASSPLIGHIGEAFF	TGTGCCAGCTCACCACTCATTGGACATATAGGTGAAGCTTTCTTT
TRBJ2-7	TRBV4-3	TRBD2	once	CASSQESGGSPYEQYF	TGCGCCAGCAGCCAAGAATCCGGCGGGAGCCCCTACGAGCAGTACTTC
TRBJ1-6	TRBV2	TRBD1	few	CASSGQGILPLHF	TGTGCCAGCTCTGGACAGGGAATCCTCCCCCTCCACTTT
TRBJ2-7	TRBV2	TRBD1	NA	CASSGDRVIYEQYF	TGTGCCAGCAGTGGGGACAGGGTTATCTACGAGCAGTACTTC